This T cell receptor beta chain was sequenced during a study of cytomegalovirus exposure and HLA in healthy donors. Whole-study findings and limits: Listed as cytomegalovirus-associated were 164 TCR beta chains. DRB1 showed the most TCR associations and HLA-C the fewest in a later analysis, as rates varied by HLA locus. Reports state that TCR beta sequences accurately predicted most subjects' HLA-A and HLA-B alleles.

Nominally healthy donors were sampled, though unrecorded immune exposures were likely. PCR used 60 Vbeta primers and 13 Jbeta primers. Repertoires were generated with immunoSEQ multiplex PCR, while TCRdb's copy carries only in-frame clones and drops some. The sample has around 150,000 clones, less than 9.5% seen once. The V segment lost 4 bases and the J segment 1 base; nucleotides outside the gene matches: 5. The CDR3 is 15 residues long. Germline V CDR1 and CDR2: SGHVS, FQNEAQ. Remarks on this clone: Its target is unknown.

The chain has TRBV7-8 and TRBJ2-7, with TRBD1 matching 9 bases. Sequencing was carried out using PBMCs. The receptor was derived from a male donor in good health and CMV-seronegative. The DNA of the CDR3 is TGTGCCAGCAGCTCAGAGGACAGGGGATCCTACGAGCAGTACTTC. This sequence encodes CASSSEDRGSYEQYF. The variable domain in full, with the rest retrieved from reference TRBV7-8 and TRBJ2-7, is GAGVSQSPRYKVAKRGQDVALRCDPISGHVSLFWYQQALGQGPEFLTYFQNEAQLDKSGLPSDRFFAERPEGSVSTLKIQRTQQEDSAVYLCASSSEDRGSYEQYFGPGTRLTVT.